The clone carrying this T cell receptor beta chain was picked up many times. Time point given: newly diagnosed GD, antithyroid drugs for less than 3 months. Preparation of the TCR library used RNA extracted from PBMCs. It was American Thyroid Association guidelines that determined Graves' disease diagnosis. The CDR3 totals 16 residues. Per germline, CDR1 MNHEY and CDR2 SVGEGT. Trimming removed 2 bases from V and 1 base from J; junction bases left unmatched: 5. HTBI primers from iRepertoire and Arm-PCR of CDR3 regions yielded the TCR beta libraries. TCRdb passed the multiplex PCR reads through MiXCR, listing each CDR3 protein once. This sample has some 490,000 distinct CDR3 sequences; around 12% occur once, and the top ten carry around 9.3%. The entry originates in a study of regulatory T cells in long-lasting Graves disease. About the research overall: Recently diagnosed Graves' patients had received antithyroid drugs for under 3 months.

The data also belong to a second study, concerning T cells in Graves' hyperthyroidism and ophthalmopathy. That paper states: Those with hyperthyroidism were 18 to 65 years old, newly diagnosed, and ill for under 2 months. The TCR CDR3 first-round RT-PCR relied on the HTBI primer set.

The chain recombines TRBV6-2 or TRBV6-3 with TRBJ2-7, with 10 bases matching TRBD1. The TCR was taken from a woman aged 25 to 39 with Graves disease. The input for sequencing was peripheral blood mononuclear cells (PBMCs), taken at new diagnosis, from a patient treated with antithyroid drugs. CDR3 bases: TGTGCCAGCAGTTACCCGACAGGGGGCATTTCCTACGAGCAGTACTTC. Its protein is CASSYPTGGISYEQYF.